Below, 12 T cell receptor beta chains from the same sample are listed, as sequenced in a study of shared clonotypes between healthy human individuals. Clones were sequenced by immunoSEQ multiplex PCR, and TCRdb holds only the in-frame ones, with some missing. The sample includes nearly 2 million clones, about 95% of them seen just once. Naivety among CD8 cells was defined by CD45RO negativity and positive CCR7 selection, thereby excluding terminally differentiated effector memory CD45RA+ cells. The sample comprised naive CD8+ T cells sorted from blood. These receptor sequences come from a man between 18 and 29 years old in good health.

J is TRBJ1-1 and V is TRBV29-1; 10 bases line up with TRBD1. The CDR3 consists of 13 residues. V lost 7 bases to trimming and J lost 3 bases; unmatched junction nucleotides: 5. Looked up from germline, CDR1 is SQVTM and CDR2 is ANQGSEA. The CDR3 loop is CSAPGQGHTEAFF. CDR3 DNA sequence: TGCAGCGCCCCGGGACAGGGGCACACTGAAGCTTTCTTT.

V and J are TRBV14 and TRBJ2-5; no clear D. The CDR3 loop spans 13 amino acids. Germline CDR1 is SGHDN and CDR2 is FVKESK. The V gene lost 3 bases and the J gene lost 2 bases, with 7 bases spanning the gap. The CDR3 loop is CASSQATQETQYF. The DNA of the CDR3 is TGTGCCAGCAGCCAGGCCACTCAAGAGACCCAGTACTTC.

This chain links TRBV30 with TRBJ2-5, with a tentative D call TRBD1 (6 bases). The CDR3 contains 12 residues. V was clipped by 2 bases and J by 5 bases, with 9 bases between them. Looked up from germline, CDR1 is GTSNPN and CDR2 is SVGIG (reference sequence). Written as DNA, the CDR3 is TGTGCCTGGAGTTGGGGGCGCGAGACCCAGTACTTC. Translation gives CAWSWGRETQYF.

Concerning this clone: Other DNA sequences in this specimen translate into the identical CDR3. V gene TRBV5-4 combines with J gene TRBJ2-1, with D perhaps TRBD1 (6 bases). The CDR3 runs to 12 residues. The germline gives CDR1 SGHNT, CDR2 YYREEE (reference sequence). The V end was cut by 4 bases, the J end by 6 bases, with 8 bases between. CDR3 amino acids: CASSLQGNEQFF. CDR3 nucleotides: TGTGCCAGCAGCCTACAGGGCAATGAGCAGTTCTTC.

The chain uses TRBV7-9 and TRBJ1-4, with D perhaps matching TRBD1 (5 bases). V was shortened by 3 bases and J by 0 bases, with 14 bases between the two germline ends. The CDR3 runs to 17 residues. Germline assignment: CDR1 SEHNR and CDR2 FQNEAQ (reference sequence). CDR3 residues: CASSLFDGGATNEKLFF. The DNA of the CDR3 is TGTGCCAGCAGCTTGTTTGATGGGGGTGCAACTAATGAAAAACTGTTTTTT. The full variable domain, with the rest looked up from reference TRBV7-9 and TRBJ1-4, is DTGVSQNPRHKITKRGQNVTFRCDPISEHNRLYWYRQTLGQGPEFLTYFQNEAQLEKSRLLSDRFSAERPKGSFSTLEIQRTEQGDSAMYLCASSLFDGGATNEKLFFGSGTQLSVL.

Worth noting for this clone: Other DNA sequences within the sample encode an identical CDR3. V usage is TRBV5-1 and J usage is TRBJ2-7; 9 nucleotides match TRBD2. The CDR3 is 16 amino acids. Germline values: CDR1 SGHRS, CDR2 YFSETQ. V trimming: 0 bases; J trimming: 2 bases; junction bases outside the gene matches: 6. CDR3 bases: TGCGCCAGCAGCTTGGACGGCGGGGGGGCCACCTACGAGCAGTACTTC. Amino acids: CASSLDGGGATYEQYF.

With regard to this clone: This sample also contains other DNA sequences that code for the same CDR3. The chain recombines TRBV6-5 with TRBJ1-2; 8 nucleotides agree with TRBD1. The CDR3 runs to 13 residues. After removal of 6 bases from V and 8 bases from J, the junction contained 8 bases not matched to a gene. Per germline, CDR1 MNHEY and CDR2 SVGAGI. The CDR3 is CASSLGQGDGYTF. The CDR3 DNA reads as TGTGCCAGCAGCCTCGGACAGGGTGACGGCTACACCTTC.

The chain employs TRBV11-2 and TRBJ2-1; 10 positions match TRBD2. The CDR3 loop spans 15 amino acids. V shed 1 base, J shed 8 bases, and the junction held 5 bases outside the gene matches. Germline CDR1 SGHAT, CDR2 FQNNGV. The CDR3 reads CASSLVLAGWHEQFF. The CDR3 DNA is TGTGCCAGCAGCTTAGTACTAGCGGGGTGGCATGAGCAGTTCTTC.

The V call is TRBV11-2, the J call TRBJ2-6; D tentatively fits TRBD1 or TRBD2 (7 bases each). CDR1 and CDR2 from the germline V gene are SGHAT and FQNNGV. The ends were cut back, 5 bases at V and 12 bases at J, with 14 bases in the middle. The CDR3 has 13 residues. CDR3 sequence (DNA): TGTGCCAGCAGCCCAGACAGGGAGGGCGTCCTGACTTTC. Its translation: CASSPDREGVLTF.

The chain employs TRBV30 and TRBJ1-1, with TRBD1 as a possible D gene (5 bases). Germline values: CDR1 GTSNPN, CDR2 SVGIG (reference sequence). The CDR3 has 13 residues. V lost 1 base and J 5 bases, leaving 11 bases between the germline ends. The CDR3 DNA reads as TGTGCCTGGAGTGATTGGGGGGTGACTGAAGCTTTCTTT. It specifies CAWSDWGVTEAFF.

The V gene is TRBV4-1, the J gene TRBJ2-7, with 9 bases matching TRBD1. The germline CDR1 and CDR2 sequences are MGHRA and YSYEKL. The J segment lost 5 bases and the V segment lost 3 bases, leaving 8 bases of the junction unmatched. This CDR3 has 15 amino acids. The CDR3 DNA is TGCGCCAGCAGCCAGTCGGGACAGGGATCCAACGAGCAGTACTTC. It translates to CASSQSGQGSNEQYF.

As for this clone: Other DNA variants within this sample encode the same CDR3. The rearrangement uses TRBV27 and TRBJ2-7; D uncertain. This CDR3 comprises 13 residues. The V end was cut by 3 bases, the J end by 0 bases, with 6 bases between. Germline loops: CDR1 MNHEY, CDR2 SMNVEV (reference sequence). This CDR3 is CASSLQASYEQYF. CDR3 DNA sequence: TGTGCCAGCAGTTTGCAGGCCTCCTACGAGCAGTACTTC.